The T cell receptor beta chain under discussion was sequenced for a study of cytomegalovirus exposure and HLA in healthy donors. Overall study context: The use of the same platform for the 100 to 150 validation repertoires and the approximately 690 first-cohort repertoires was reported by a later analysis.

Details on this clone: What it binds is not known.

The CDR3 covers 15 residues. The germline V gene encodes CDR1 SGHAT and CDR2 FQNNGV. V lost 1 base to trimming and J lost 3 bases, with 13 bases between them. Findings of the study overall: According to a later analysis, TCR clusters from the first cohort tended to co-occur in the 90 to 150 validation repertoires. It was reported that the classifier diagnosed cytomegalovirus status with high specificity and sensitivity in both the original and validation cohorts. Rare sequences made up most TCRs, while some public TCRs were found in many donors.

Sequenced by immunoSEQ multiplex PCR; TCRdb stores in-frame clones only, minus some. The sample carries approximately 170,000 clones, roughly 85% recorded once. Sequenced: PBMCs. The TCR sequence derives from a man younger than 35 in good health and CMV-seropositive. The chain recombines TRBV11-2 with TRBJ2-7; a weak D match, TRBD2 (5 bases). CDR3: CASSLVDDDYYEQYF. The CDR3 bases are TGTGCCAGCAGCTTAGTTGACGACGACTACTACGAGCAGTACTTC.